These 10 T cell receptor beta chains originate from one sample sequenced in a study of persistence of HIV-infected CD4 T cells. No antigen is known for these receptors. This was the immunoSEQ version 4 assay in survey mode. TCRdb's table, derived via immunoSEQ multiplex PCR, lists solely in-frame clones and lacks some. This sample has nearly 20,000 clones, with more than 55% found just once. Overlapping HIV-1 Gag 15-mer peptides at approximately 0.96 ug per peptide per mL were used. CD4+ T cells upregulating both CD40 ligand and CD69 were sorted as responding cells. Material: CD4+ T cells sorted from PBMCs after roughly 18-hour stimulation, obtained from a patient who received antiretroviral therapy. Every receptor here comes from an adult woman with HIV who was CMV-seropositive.

The chain combines TRBV5-1 with TRBJ2-1; 9 bases map to TRBD2. The CDR3 is 17 residues long. Germline V gene lookup returns CDR1 SGHRS and CDR2 YFSETQ. Trimming cost V 4 bases and J 5 bases; bases outside gene matches: 13. DNA of the CDR3: TGCGCCAGCAGCCTAAGTCTAATAGCGGGGGCGAACAATGAGCAGTTCTTC. This encodes CASSLSLIAGANNEQFF.

J is TRBJ2-3 and V is TRBV21-1; TRBD2 was called by the table and not checked on the DNA. TRBV21-1 is a listed pseudogene. The CDR3 covers 15 residues. The chain's CDR3 is CASSTRTWEADTQYF. Written as DNA, the CDR3 is TGTGCCAGCAGCACCCGGACCTGGGAGGCAGATACGCAGTATTTT.

This clone was detected once. This chain joins TRBV2 and TRBJ2-3; tentative D call: TRBD2 (5 bases). The V and J ends lost 2 bases and 4 bases respectively, with 16 bases between them. The CDR3 runs 16 residues. Germline loops: CDR1 SNHLY, CDR2 FYNNEI. CDR3 in DNA: TGTGCCAGCAGTGAAAGAGCCAGCGGTGGGTCAGATACGCAGTATTTT. Its translation: CASSERASGGSDTQYF.

This chain joins TRBV3-1 (or the pseudogene TRBV3-2) and TRBJ2-2, with unresolved D. The ends were cut back, 5 bases at V and 2 bases at J, with 6 bases in the middle. The CDR3 runs to 13 residues. Per germline, CDR1 LGHDT and CDR2 YNNKEL (reference sequence). The DNA of the CDR3 is TGTGCCAGCAGCTTCCTAAACACCGGGGAGCTGTTTTTT. Amino acid sequence: CASSFLNTGELFF.

The J gene is TRBJ2-7, the V gene TRBV12-5, with no clear D. V was cut by 6 bases and J by 1 base, with 16 bases left in between. Germline CDR1 and CDR2: LGHNT and FRNRAP. The CDR3 contains 15 residues. The CDR3 loop reads CASGMAQTYSYEQYF. The DNA for the CDR3 is TGTGCTAGTGGGATGGCCCAGACTTATTCCTACGAGCAGTACTTC.

This chain links TRBV18 with TRBJ1-4; D remains ambiguous. Germline CDR1 KGHSH, CDR2 LQKENI. The CDR3 extends over 14 amino acids. The V end lost 2 bases, the J end lost 4 bases, and 8 bases lay between the germline ends. CDR3 sequence reads: CASSPSGRNEKLFF. The CDR3 DNA follows: TGTGCCAGCTCACCATCCGGGCGTAATGAAAAACTGTTTTTT.

The chain joins TRBV24-1 to TRBJ2-1; 9 nucleotides align to TRBD1. The CDR3 totals 14 residues. The V and J ends lost 4 bases and 6 bases, in that order; junction bases with no gene match: 3. From germline, CDR1 is KGHDR and CDR2 SFDVKD. The CDR3 loop reads CATSENRGLNEQFF. The CDR3 DNA reads as TGTGCCACCAGTGAAAACAGGGGGCTCAATGAGCAGTTCTTC.

This sequence joins TRBV4-2 and TRBJ2-1; 11 bases are a match to TRBD2. Trimming at V came to 3 bases and at J to 8 bases, leaving 3 bases not matched to a gene. This CDR3 is built from 14 residues. CDR1 and CDR2 (germline): LGHNA, YNFKEQ. CDR3 protein: CASSQGTSGDEQFF. The CDR3 coding sequence is TGTGCCAGCAGCCAGGGGACTAGCGGCGATGAGCAGTTCTTC.

This chain connects TRBV3-1 (or the pseudogene TRBV3-2) to TRBJ2-5; a weak D match, TRBD2 (6 bases). The CDR3 sequence is 14 residues long. The germline gives CDR1 LGHDT, CDR2 YNNKEL (reference sequence). V was clipped by 4 bases and J by 2 bases, with 11 bases between them. CDR3 loop: CASSRGTGQETQYF. CDR3 sequence (DNA): TGTGCCAGCAGCCGCGGGACGGGTCAAGAGACCCAGTACTTC.

V and J are TRBV5-6 and TRBJ1-1, with 7 bases aligning to TRBD1. Germline CDR1 is SGHDT and CDR2 is YYEEEE. With 4 bases clipped from V and 2 bases from J, the junction kept 8 bases outside the gene matches. The CDR3 contains 15 residues. For the CDR3, the DNA is TGTGCCAGCAGCCTAGACGGGACAGCTAACACTGAAGCTTTCTTT. It specifies CASSLDGTANTEAFF.